What follows describes a single T cell receptor (beta chain). As yet, its antigen is unknown. Germline CDR1 reads SGHNT; CDR2 reads YYREEE (reference sequence). The CDR3 contains 18 residues. The junction had 10 bases not matched to a gene; V was cut back by 4 bases and J by 7 bases. RNA transcripts yielded amplified TCR beta CDR3 regions. RT-PCR in the first round (using the HTBI primer set) targeted the TCR CDR3. TCRdb reprocessed the multiplex PCR reads with MiXCR, giving one entry per CDR3 protein. The sample holds 500,000 to 750,000 distinct CDR3 sequences, around 46% seen once. Patients aged 18 to 65 had newly diagnosed hyperthyroidism that had lasted under 2 months. Criteria for exclusion of patients were uncontrolled infection, other autoimmune disease, pregnancy or lactation. These data originate in a study of T cells in Graves' hyperthyroidism and ophthalmopathy. Findings and limits, study-wide: A 13 V-J model separated ophthalmopathy from stable hyperthyroidism.

The sample consisted of peripheral blood or thyroid tissue (not recorded which). This TCR derives from a young woman with Graves' hyperthyroidism. The chain joins TRBV5-4 to TRBJ2-2; 16 positions match TRBD2. As DNA, the CDR3 is TGTGCCAGCAGCCCGGGACTAGCGGGAGGGCCAATCGGCGGGGAGCTGTTTTTT. Translation: CASSPGLAGGPIGGELFF.